Listed below are T cell receptor beta chains from one sample, sequenced in a study of early T cells in non-severe SARS-CoV-2 infection. TCRdb re-analysed the 5' RACE reads in MiXCR, keeping a single row per CDR3 protein. Here the sample spans about 52,000 distinct CDR3 sequences, approximately 10% being singletons. The sample consisted of whole blood. These receptor sequences come from an adult who was a healthcare worker with PCR-confirmed SARS-CoV-2 infection or an uninfected control (not recorded which). Both conserved end residues are part of each CDR3. A D gene is named only where the DNA matches it firmly. Not every row has a clone size; where given, it reads once, few, many or a size class.

-,TRBV4-2,many,TRBJ2-1,CASSQDAPGAGDEQFF,TGTGCCAGCAGCCAAGATGCGCCGGGGGCCGGAGATGAGCAGTTCTTC
-,TRBV10-3,many,TRBJ1-2,CAISGSRALYGYTF,TGTGCCATATCCGGGAGCCGGGCCCTCTATGGCTACACCTTC
-,TRBV6-6,many,TRBJ2-2,CASSYAPGSVGGGGELFF,TGTGCCAGCAGTTACGCTCCGGGTTCCGTGGGGGGAGGCGGGGAGCTGTTTTTT
-,TRBV27,many,TRBJ2-7,CASSLKELGSYEQYF,TGTGCCAGCAGTTTAAAGGAGCTTGGGTCCTACGAGCAGTACTTC
-,TRBV11-2,many,TRBJ2-1,CASSLEAGPKQFF,TGTGCCAGCAGCTTAGAGGCGGGACCAAAGCAGTTCTTC
-,TRBV7-2,few,TRBJ2-7,CASSLTPVFLSSYEQYF,TGTGCCAGCAGCTTAACCCCCGTCTTCCTGAGCTCCTACGAGCAGTACTTC
-,TRBV6-6,-,TRBJ1-5,CASSFQEDQPQHF,TGTGCCAGCAGTTTTCAGGAAGACCAGCCCCAGCATTTT
TRBD2,TRBV20-1,-,TRBJ2-3,CSARDFVGRGTDTQYF,TGCAGTGCTAGAGACTTCGTGGGGCGGGGGACAGATACGCAGTATTTT
-,TRBV25-1,many,TRBJ2-7,CASSELQGYEQYF,TGTGCCAGCAGTGAACTACAGGGCTACGAGCAGTACTTC
TRBD1,TRBV29-1,few,TRBJ1-5,CSVGTGFDQPQHF,TGCAGCGTGGGGACAGGGTTTGACCAGCCCCAGCATTTT
TRBD1,TRBV28,-,TRBJ1-4,CASRSTGGNEKLFF,TGTGCCAGCAGATCGACAGGGGGTAATGAAAAACTGTTTTTT
-,TRBV28,many,TRBJ2-1,CASSLGGSDEQFF,TGTGCCAGCAGTTTAGGAGGGTCCGATGAGCAGTTCTTC
-,TRBV20-1,many,TRBJ2-5,CSARDDKGETQYF,TGCAGTGCTAGAGACGACAAGGGAGAGACCCAGTACTTC
-,TRBV20-1,many,TRBJ1-1,CSASRNTEAFF,TGCAGTGCTAGTAGGAACACTGAAGCTTTCTTT
-,TRBV12-3/TRBV12-4,many,TRBJ1-1,CASSFRDGFEAFF,TGTGCCAGCAGTTTCAGGGACGGATTTGAAGCTTTCTTT
TRBD2,TRBV29-1,-,TRBJ2-1,CSVHPSGRAYNEQFF,TGCAGCGTCCACCCTAGCGGGAGGGCCTACAATGAGCAGTTCTTC
TRBD2,TRBV11-2,many,TRBJ2-1,CASSPRLAGSNEQFF,TGTGCCAGCAGCCCCCGGCTAGCGGGATCCAATGAGCAGTTCTTC
-,TRBV2,few,TRBJ2-7,CASSEYRSYEQYF,TGTGCCAGCAGTGAATATAGATCCTACGAGCAGTACTTC
TRBD2,TRBV5-5,-,TRBJ2-5,CASSLMTAGAQETQYF,TGTGCCAGCAGCTTAATGACAGCGGGGGCACAAGAGACCCAGTACTTC
-,TRBV20-1,many,TRBJ2-7,CSASRLEGDEQYF,TGCAGTGCTAGCAGGCTAGAGGGCGACGAGCAGTACTTC
-,TRBV10-2,-,TRBJ2-1,CASSEQVGQFF,TGCGCCAGCAGTGAACAGGTGGGGCAGTTCTTC
-,TRBV6-6,-,TRBJ1-4,CASSFGTTHEKLFF,TGTGCCAGCAGTTTCGGTACAACTCATGAAAAACTGTTTTTT
TRBD1,TRBV5-1,many,TRBJ2-7,CASSLEPGTGNDEQYF,TGCGCCAGCAGCTTGGAACCCGGGACAGGTAACGACGAGCAGTACTTC
TRBD1,TRBV29-1,many,TRBJ1-2,CSAPDRAINYGYTF,TGCAGCGCTCCAGACAGGGCAATTAACTATGGCTACACCTTC
TRBD2,TRBV20-1,-,TRBJ2-5,CSLLAGGGETQYF,TGCAGTCTACTAGCGGGGGGTGGAGAGACCCAGTACTTC
-,TRBV7-9,many,TRBJ2-1,CASSKAEGPYNEQFF,TGTGCCAGCTCTAAGGCAGAGGGCCCGTACAATGAGCAGTTCTTC
-,TRBV30,-,TRBJ1-1,CAWSGAVGHPNTEAFF,TGTGCCTGGAGTGGCGCCGTCGGACACCCGAACACTGAAGCTTTCTTT
-,TRBV28,few,TRBJ1-3,CVSSLGRIPSGNTIYF,TGTGTCAGCAGTTTGGGTAGAATCCCCTCTGGAAACACCATATATTTT